This TCR beta chain comes out of a study of CD8+CD57+ T cells in acquired aplastic anemia. Regarding the study as a whole: Found in both controls and patients were around 29 CD8+ CDR3 sequences.

Investigators profiled TCR beta VDJ and CDR3 from genomic DNA template. TCRdb redid the calling of the reads with MiXCR, one entry per CDR3 protein. The table records around 42,000 distinct CDR3 sequences, roughly 63% of them present only once. Germline CDR1 reads SGHAT; CDR2 reads FQNNGV. V gave up 5 bases and J gave up 4 bases, with 9 bases separating them. This CDR3 has 13 residues. Sequenced patients had shown CD8+CD57+ cell expansion by flow cytometry. With no exception, the patients had severe acquired aplastic anemia. As for this clonotype: Its specificity is not known.

This chain links TRBV11-2 with TRBJ1-3; D is ambiguous. The clonotype originates from a human donor with aplastic anemia. Sequences were obtained from sorted CD4+, CD8+, or CD8+CD57+ T cells (not recorded which) from PBMCs. The CDR3 region has the DNA TGTGCCAGCAGCGACTTGGAGGGAAACACCATATATTTT. This sequence encodes CASSDLEGNTIYF.